This T cell receptor (beta chain) was captured by sequencing in a study of blood T cells in healthy people across ages. A J-beta primer mix and a sample-barcoded 5' primer were used in a second PCR of about 7 to 12 cycles. Tags on each cDNA molecule came from a template-switch adaptor with 12 random nucleotides. From each sample, at least 2.5 million paired-end reads containing CDR3 were obtained. TCRdb itself ran the 5' RACE reads through MiXCR, one entry per CDR3 protein. The sample records over a million distinct CDR3 sequences, less than 25% being singletons. The germline gives CDR1 ENHRY, CDR2 SYGVKD. This CDR3 contains 13 residues. V shed 0 bases and J shed 3 bases, with 6 bases lying between them. This same sample was also part of a study on T cells of mothers and their children. This second study says: Donation was provided by three healthy Caucasian mothers along with their six children.

The clonotype was recovered from a girl aged 2-10 years in good health. V gene TRBV10-3 combines with J gene TRBJ2-7; D is unclear. Sequencing was carried out using blood. CDR3 DNA: TGTGCCATCAGTGAGTCGTTCTTCTACGAGCAGTACTTC. Its protein product is CAISESFFYEQYF.